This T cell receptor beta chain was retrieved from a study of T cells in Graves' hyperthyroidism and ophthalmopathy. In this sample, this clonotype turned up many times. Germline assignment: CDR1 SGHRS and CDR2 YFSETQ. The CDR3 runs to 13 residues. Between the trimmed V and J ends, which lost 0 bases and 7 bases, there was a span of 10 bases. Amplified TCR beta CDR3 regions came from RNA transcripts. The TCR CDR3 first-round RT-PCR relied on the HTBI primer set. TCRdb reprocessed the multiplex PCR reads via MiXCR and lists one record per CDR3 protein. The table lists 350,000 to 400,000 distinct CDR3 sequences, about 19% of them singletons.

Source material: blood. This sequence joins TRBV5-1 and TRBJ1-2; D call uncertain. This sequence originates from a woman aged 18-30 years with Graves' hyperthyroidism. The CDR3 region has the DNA TGCGCCAGCAGCTTGGCGGGGTTAAGTGGCTACACCTTC. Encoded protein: CASSLAGLSGYTF. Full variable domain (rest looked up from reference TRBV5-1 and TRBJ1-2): KAGVTQTPRYLIKTRGQQVTLSCSPISGHRSVSWYQQTPGQGLQFLFEYFSETQRNKGNFPGRFSGRQFSNSRSEMNVSTLELGDSALYLCASSLAGLSGYTFGSGTRLTVV.